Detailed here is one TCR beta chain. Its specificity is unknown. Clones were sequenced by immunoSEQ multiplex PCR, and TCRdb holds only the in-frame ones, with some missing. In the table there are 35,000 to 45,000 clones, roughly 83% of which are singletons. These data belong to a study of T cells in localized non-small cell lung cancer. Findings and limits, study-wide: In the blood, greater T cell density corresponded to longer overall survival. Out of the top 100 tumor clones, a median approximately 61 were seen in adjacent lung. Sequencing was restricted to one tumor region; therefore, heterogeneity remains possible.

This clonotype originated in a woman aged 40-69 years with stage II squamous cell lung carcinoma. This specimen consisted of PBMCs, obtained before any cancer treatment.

For the CDR3, the DNA is TGTGCCAGCAGTTTGAGGCAGGCGGACGGGGAGCTGTTTTTT. It yields the protein CASSLRQADGELFF. The V call is TRBV28, the J call TRBJ2-2; D gene ambiguous. The ends were cut back, 3 bases at V and 7 bases at J, with 12 bases in the middle. Germline loops: CDR1 MDHEN, CDR2 SYDVKM. The CDR3 is 14 amino acids.